The 13 T cell receptor beta chains below were found in one sample sequenced in a study of cytomegalovirus exposure and HLA in healthy donors. The PCR employed 60 Vbeta primers together with 13 Jbeta primers. The method was immunoSEQ multiplex PCR; TCRdb's version includes in-frame clones alone and lacks a portion of them. The repertoire holds about 160,000 clones, with 80% to 90% as singletons. Sequenced sample: PBMCs. These receptors came from a woman between 50 and 59 years old in good health and CMV-seronegative.

The chain recombines TRBV7-6 with TRBJ1-2, with 11 nucleotides matching TRBD1. The CDR3 loop spans 14 amino acids. Germline trimming cut 5 bases from V and 4 bases from J; bases unmatched to any gene: 3. From germline, CDR1 is SGHVS and CDR2 FNYEAQ. CDR3 bases: TGTGCCAGCAGCCCGGGACAGGGGGGCTATGGCTACACCTTC. Its protein product is CASSPGQGGYGYTF. Combining the CDR3 with reference TRBV7-6 and TRBJ1-2 gives the whole variable domain GAGVSQSPRYKVTKRGQDVALRCDPISGHVSLYWYRQALGQGPEFLTYFNYEAQQDKSGLPNDRFSAERPEGSISTLTIQRTEQRDSAMYRCASSPGQGGYGYTFGSGTRLTVV.

V gene TRBV7-2 combines with J gene TRBJ2-1; D might be TRBD1 (6 bases). This CDR3 has 14 amino acids. Trimming removed 4 bases from V and 4 bases from J, with 11 bases in between. Germline CDR1 is SGHTA and CDR2 is FQGNSA. Here the CDR3 DNA reads TGTGCCAGCAGCTCTTACGGACAGTACAATGAGCAGTTCTTC. Its translation is CASSSYGQYNEQFF.

The chain has TRBV27 and TRBJ2-7, with D possibly matching TRBD1 (5 bases). This CDR3 has 14 amino acids. Germline V CDR1 and CDR2: MNHEY, SMNVEV (reference sequence). Trimming cost V 6 bases and J 3 bases, with 15 bases left between them. DNA for the CDR3: TGTGCCAGCAGCCCCACAGGATTAGTCTACGAGCAGTACTTC. Translated: CASSPTGLVYEQYF.

The chain uses TRBV11-3 and TRBJ1-5; tentatively, D is TRBD1 (5 bases). Trimming cost V 0 bases and J 6 bases, with 15 bases left between them. The CDR3 runs to 16 residues. Germline V gene sequence: CDR1 SGHNT, CDR2 YENEEA. CDR3 sequence (DNA): TGTGCCAGCAGCTTAGATCCCAGGGAATTCTGTCAGCCCCAGCATTTT. Protein product: CASSLDPREFCQPQHF.

The chain couples TRBV10-3 to TRBJ2-6, with 7 bases matching TRBD1. With V trimmed by 4 bases and J by 2 bases, 2 bases remained unmatched. The CDR3 contains 15 residues. Looked up from germline, CDR1 is ENHRY and CDR2 is SYGVKD. The CDR3 region is CAISGDRAGANVLTF. CDR3 in DNA: TGTGCCATCAGTGGCGACAGGGCTGGGGCCAACGTCCTGACTTTC.

This clone was found once. The rearrangement joins TRBV27 to TRBJ1-1, with 8 nucleotides matching TRBD1. This CDR3 spans 14 amino acids. Germline V gene lookup returns CDR1 MNHEY and CDR2 SMNVEV (reference sequence). J lost 10 bases, V lost 2 bases, and 9 bases had no gene match. CDR3 in amino acids: CASSLLGQVQGAFF. CDR3 DNA sequence: TGTGCCAGCAGTTTACTGGGACAGGTTCAGGGAGCTTTCTTT.

This chain links TRBV19 with TRBJ1-5, with a weak D call TRBD1 (6 bases). V shed 6 bases and J shed 0 bases, with 18 bases lying between them. Germline V gene lookup returns CDR1 LNHDA and CDR2 SQIVND (reference sequence). There are 17 residues in the CDR3. The CDR3 DNA sequence: TGTGCCAGTAGCCCGGTCAGGGGAGGGTATAGCAATCAGCCCCAGCATTTT. Translating gives CASSPVRGGYSNQPQHF.

In its sample, this clone was seen once. This chain connects TRBV7-6 to TRBJ2-1; TRBD2 agrees at 8 bases. The junction had 4 bases not matched to a gene; V was cut back by 0 bases and J by 6 bases. The germline V gene has CDR1 SGHVS and CDR2 FNYEAQ. This CDR3 comprises 15 residues. In DNA form, the CDR3 reads TGTGCCAGCAGCTTAGCAGCGGGAGTCGGCAATGAGCAGTTCTTC. It yields the protein CASSLAAGVGNEQFF.

V and J are TRBV19 and TRBJ2-7; 10 bases match TRBD1. Germline V gene sequence: CDR1 LNHDA, CDR2 SQIVND (reference sequence). The CDR3 sequence is 13 residues long. Trimming took 5 bases from V and 3 from J; bases not matched to a gene: 1. DNA for the CDR3: TGTGCCAGTAGTCGGACAGGGGGCTACGAGCAGTACTTC. Encoded protein: CASSRTGGYEQYF.

This clone was counted a single time. This chain links TRBV7-2 with TRBJ1-1, with 7 bases fitting TRBD1. CDR1 and CDR2 (germline): SGHTA, FQGNSA. The ends lost 5 bases at V and 9 bases at J; junction bases unmatched: 6. The CDR3 length is 12 residues. DNA for the CDR3: TGTGCCAGCAGCCGAGGGACAGCTAAAGCTTTCTTT. It translates to CASSRGTAKAFF.

This clone was observed a few times. The genes are TRBV27 and TRBJ1-2; D might be TRBD1 (6 bases). Germline CDR1 reads MNHEY; CDR2 reads SMNVEV (reference sequence). This CDR3 has 13 residues. Trimming stripped 3 bases from V and 7 bases from J, with 12 bases between. CDR3 DNA sequence: TGTGCCAGCAGTTTGACAGGCACCGGTGGCTACACCTTC. It encodes CASSLTGTGGYTF.

In nucleotides, the CDR3 is TGTGCCAGCAGCTTAGCAGCTGTCGGGCGGGAGCAGTACTTC. This sequence encodes CASSLAAVGREQYF. The chain carries TRBV13 and TRBJ2-5; the match to TRBD2 covers 7 bases. CDR3 length: 14 residues. The germline V gene encodes CDR1 PRHDT and CDR2 FYEKMQ (reference sequence). J was trimmed by 11 bases and V by 1 base; bases with no gene match: 10.

This chain joins TRBV7-8 and TRBJ2-2; 7 nucleotides match TRBD1. This CDR3 has 17 residues. Germline values: CDR1 SGHVS, CDR2 FQNEAQ. The J segment lost 6 bases and the V segment lost 5 bases, leaving 15 bases of the junction unmatched. The CDR3 region is CASSPRRLQGMAGELFF. CDR3 in DNA: TGTGCCAGCAGCCCCAGGCGACTACAGGGGATGGCCGGGGAGCTGTTTTTT.